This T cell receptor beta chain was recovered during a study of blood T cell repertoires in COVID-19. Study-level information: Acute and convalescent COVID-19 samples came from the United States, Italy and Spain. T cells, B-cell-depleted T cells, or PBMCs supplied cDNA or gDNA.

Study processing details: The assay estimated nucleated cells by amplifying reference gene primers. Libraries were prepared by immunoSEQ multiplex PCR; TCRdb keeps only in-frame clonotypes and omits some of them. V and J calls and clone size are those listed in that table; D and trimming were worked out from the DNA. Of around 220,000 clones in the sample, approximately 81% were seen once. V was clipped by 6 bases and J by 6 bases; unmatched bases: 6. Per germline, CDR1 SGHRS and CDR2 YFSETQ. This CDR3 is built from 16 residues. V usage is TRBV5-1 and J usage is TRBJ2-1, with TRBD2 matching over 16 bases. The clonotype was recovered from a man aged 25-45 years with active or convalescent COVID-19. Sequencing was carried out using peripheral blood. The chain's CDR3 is CASKEGTSGRANEQFF. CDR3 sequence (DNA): TGCGCCAGCAAAGAAGGGACTAGCGGGAGGGCCAATGAGCAGTTCTTC. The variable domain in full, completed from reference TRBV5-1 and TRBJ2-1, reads KAGVTQTPRYLIKTRGQQVTLSCSPISGHRSVSWYQQTPGQGLQFLFEYFSETQRNKGNFPGRFSGRQFSNSRSEMNVSTLELGDSALYLCASKEGTSGRANEQFFGPGTRLTVL.